This note documents a single TCR beta chain sequence. The PCR template was genomic DNA. Amplification of the beta chain CDR3 used 30 forward and 13 reverse multiplex primers. TCRdb ran MiXCR on the multiplex PCR reads and lists one entry per CDR3 protein. The repertoire holds 250,000 or so distinct CDR3 sequences, with roughly 48% as singletons. The CDR3 loop spans 16 amino acids. Trimming took 3 bases from V and 5 from J; bases not matched to a gene: 10. CDR1 and CDR2 (germline): MRHNA, SNTAGT. This sample was included in a study of type 1 and type 2 diabetes patients. Study-level background: T cells were magnetically sorted from PBMCs as CD4+ or CD8+ subsets.

The chain recombines TRBV6-4 with TRBJ2-1, with TRBD1 matching over 7 bases. This receptor was obtained from a man between 18 and 29 years old with type 2 diabetes. Source material: peripheral blood mononuclear cells (PBMCs). CDR3 region: CASSEVPGQPNNEQFF. CDR3 coding DNA: TGTGCCAGCAGTGAAGTTCCGGGACAGCCCAACAATGAGCAGTTCTTC.